A single sample gave rise to the 24 T cell receptor beta chains below, sequenced in a study of shared clonotypes between healthy human individuals. The assay was immunoSEQ multiplex PCR, and TCRdb's table has in-frame clones only and misses some. The sample shows about 600,000 clones, around 77% of them seen only once. Sequences were obtained from PBMCs. These receptors were collected from a woman in her 40s in good health. Some clones in this sample may be carry-over from other donors' samples.

The V call is TRBV7-8, the J call TRBJ2-7; D unclear. CDR1 and CDR2 from the germline V gene are SGHVS and FQNEAQ. This CDR3 has 14 amino acids. V was clipped by 4 bases and J by 0 bases, with 10 bases between them. DNA of the CDR3: TGTGCCAGCAGCTCCGCTTGGAGCTCCTACGAGCAGTACTTC. This codes for CASSSAWSSYEQYF.

This clone is a singleton in its sample. V and J are TRBV28 and TRBJ2-1; no clear D gene. Germline V CDR1 and CDR2: MDHEN, SYDVKM. V was cut by 6 bases and J by 2 bases, with 8 bases left in between. This CDR3 has 13 amino acids. CDR3 DNA: TGTGCCAGCAGGCCTGGCCCCTACAATGAGCAGTTCTTC. As protein: CASRPGPYNEQFF.

The genes are TRBV4-1 and TRBJ2-1; 10 bases agree with TRBD1. V dropped 1 base and J dropped 7; count of bases not matched to a gene: 4. The length of the CDR3 is 15 residues. Looked up from germline, CDR1 is MGHRA and CDR2 is YSYEKL. As DNA, the CDR3 is TGCGCCAGCAGCCAAGTAAGACAGGGGGCAAATGAGCAGTTCTTC. Translated, it gives CASSQVRQGANEQFF.

This clone was detected only a few times. As DNA, the CDR3 is TGTGCCAGCAGTTTAGCGGCAGGGGATGGGCAAAAACTGTTTTTT. Translating it yields CASSLAAGDGQKLFF. This chain joins TRBV28 and TRBJ1-4, with D maybe TRBD1 (6 bases). This CDR3 contains 15 residues. Germline CDR1 and CDR2: MDHEN and SYDVKM. The V end was cut by 2 bases, the J end by 9 bases, with 16 bases between.

The rearrangement links TRBV5-8 to TRBJ2-3; D possibly uses TRBD1 or TRBD2 (5 bases each). The CDR3 extends over 13 amino acids. CDR1 and CDR2 (germline): SGHTS, YDEGEE. V lost 3 bases to trimming and J lost 2 bases, with 7 bases between them. CDR3 residues: CASSWGYTDTQYF. The CDR3, as DNA: TGTGCCAGCAGCTGGGGGTACACAGATACGCAGTATTTT.

This clone was counted a few times. The rearrangement links TRBV21-1 to TRBJ2-2; the table calls TRBD2, which could not be checked here. TRBV21-1 is a recognized pseudogene. This CDR3 is built from 16 residues. The DNA for the CDR3 is TGTGCCAGCAGGTGGGAACTAGCGGGAGAAGTCGGGGAGCTGTTTTTT. Its protein product is CASRWELAGEVGELFF.

The chain combines TRBV7-9 with TRBJ2-1, with D possibly TRBD2 on 6 matching bases. CDR1 and CDR2 (germline): SEHNR, FQNEAQ (reference sequence). Trimming shortened V by 6 bases and J by 4 bases, and 16 bases separated the two germline ends. The CDR3 is made up of 15 amino acids. The DNA for the CDR3 is TGTGCCAGCAGTGAATTTAGCGGCCATTACAATGAGCAGTTCTTC. This gives the protein CASSEFSGHYNEQFF.

The chain couples TRBV19 to TRBJ2-3, with D possibly matching TRBD2 (6 bases). Germline CDR1 LNHDA, CDR2 SQIVND (reference sequence). The ends were cut back, 7 bases at V and 2 bases at J, with 22 bases in the middle. The CDR3 loop spans 17 amino acids. CDR3 nucleotide sequence: TGTGCCAGTACCTTGTGGGACTTACTTTTTGACACAGATACGCAGTATTTT. This encodes CASTLWDLLFDTDTQYF.

V and J are TRBV4-1 and TRBJ2-2; 9 bases map to TRBD2. CDR1 MGHRA and CDR2 YSYEKL come from the germline V gene. After removal of 0 bases from V and 7 bases from J, the junction contained 24 bases not matched to a gene. CDR3 length: 22 amino acids. This CDR3 is CASSQDRQGVVREGRLIGELFF. The CDR3 DNA follows: TGCGCCAGCAGCCAAGATCGGCAGGGGGTAGTGCGGGAGGGCCGTCTCATCGGGGAGCTGTTTTTT.

The rearrangement uses TRBV7-2 and TRBJ1-2; tentatively, D is TRBD1 (6 bases). Germline CDR1 reads SGHTA; CDR2 reads FQGNSA. Trimming removed 7 bases at V and 3 bases at J, with 18 bases between. CDR3 length: 15 residues. The CDR3 DNA sequence: TGTGCCAGCAATCTCTACTTGGGGGCCTACTATGGCTACACCTTC. Translation: CASNLYLGAYYGYTF.

The genes are TRBV28 and TRBJ2-5, with 10 bases identical to TRBD2. V was pared by 5 bases and J by 4 bases, with 10 bases of the junction left unmatched. The CDR3 contains 16 residues. The germline gives CDR1 MDHEN, CDR2 SYDVKM. The CDR3 DNA reads TGTGCCAGCAGTCCTTCACTAGCGGGATACCGAGAGACCCAGTACTTC. Protein: CASSPSLAGYRETQYF.

This clone was seen ten or more times. The chain couples TRBV11-2 to TRBJ2-1; the match to TRBD2 covers 12 bases. V shed 5 bases, J shed 4 bases, and the junction held 9 bases outside the gene matches. The CDR3 sequence is 17 residues long. Germline-derived CDR1 and CDR2 are SGHAT and FQNNGV. CDR3 DNA: TGTGCCAGCAGCCCAGGGCCGGGACTAGCGGGTTACAATGAGCAGTTCTTC. Amino acid sequence: CASSPGPGLAGYNEQFF.

This chain connects TRBV5-1 to TRBJ1-1, with D tentatively TRBD1 (5 bases). Looked up from germline, CDR1 is SGHRS and CDR2 is YFSETQ. The CDR3 covers 14 residues. The ends were cut back, 4 bases at V and 1 base at J, with 11 bases in the middle. The DNA of the CDR3 is TGCGCCAGCAGCACTTCAGACAGGAACACTGAAGCTTTCTTT. This gives the protein CASSTSDRNTEAFF.

The chain couples TRBV5-4 to TRBJ2-7, with 15 bases matching TRBD2. V shed 4 bases and J 6 bases; nucleotides not matched to a gene: 8. This CDR3 comprises 16 residues. Germline-derived CDR1 and CDR2 are SGHNT and YYREEE (reference sequence). CDR3 amino acids: CASSMGLAGGSSEQYF. The CDR3 DNA reads TGTGCCAGCAGCATGGGACTAGCGGGAGGTTCGAGCGAGCAGTACTTC.

V is TRBV27 and J is TRBJ2-7; 9 bases are shared with TRBD2. Per the germline V gene, CDR1 is MNHEY and CDR2 is SMNVEV (reference sequence). The CDR3 extends over 17 amino acids. The junction had 21 bases not matched to a gene; V was cut back by 6 bases and J by 9 bases. The CDR3 sequence is CASRSFPPSGEGLVQYF. DNA for the CDR3: TGTGCCAGCAGGAGCTTCCCCCCTAGCGGGGAGGGCCTGGTGCAGTACTTC.

The V gene is TRBV4-2, the J gene TRBJ1-2, with a possible D match to TRBD1 (5 bases). V was cut by 0 bases and J by 2 bases, with 13 bases left in between. Germline loops: CDR1 LGHNA, CDR2 YNFKEQ. CDR3 length: 16 residues. The CDR3 DNA follows: TGTGCCAGCAGCCAAGATCCAGACAGCGAGAACTATGGCTACACCTTC. This sequence encodes CASSQDPDSENYGYTF.

This clone was counted once. The chain carries TRBV4-3 and TRBJ2-1, with 7 bases aligning to TRBD2. The CDR3 contains 15 residues. The J segment lost 2 bases and the V segment lost 0 bases, leaving 1 base of the junction unmatched. The germline V gene encodes CDR1 LGHNA and CDR2 YSLEER. The CDR3 region is CASSQDTSAYNEQFF. The CDR3 DNA is TGCGCCAGCAGCCAAGATACTAGCGCCTACAATGAGCAGTTCTTC.

The J gene is TRBJ2-2, the V gene TRBV5-1, with 9 positions matching TRBD2. Germline V gene data show CDR1 as SGHRS and CDR2 as YFSETQ. V was pared by 4 bases and J by 1 base, with 5 bases of the junction left unmatched. CDR3 size: 16 residues. The CDR3 region is CASSEQAGGNTGELFF. As DNA, the CDR3 is TGCGCCAGCAGCGAACAAGCGGGAGGGAACACCGGGGAGCTGTTTTTT.

The chain recombines TRBV5-1 with TRBJ2-1; the D gene is possibly TRBD2 (5 bases). The ends were cut back, 7 bases at V and 3 bases at J, with 29 bases in the middle. The germline gives CDR1 SGHRS, CDR2 YFSETQ. This CDR3 has 19 residues. CDR3 nucleotides: TGCGCCAGCGCCCTCCCGGATAGCTGGCGGAGGCACCACTACAATGAGCAGTTCTTC. It encodes CASALPDSWRRHHYNEQFF.

Worth noting for this clone: Other nucleotide sequences in the sample specify the same CDR3. The chain joins TRBV28 to TRBJ1-2, with a tentative D call TRBD1 (5 bases). The CDR3 covers 14 residues. From germline, CDR1 is MDHEN and CDR2 SYDVKM. V was shortened by 2 bases and J by 2 bases, with 9 bases between the two germline ends. CDR3 region: CASSLPGRNYGYTF. In nucleotides, the CDR3 is TGTGCCAGCAGTTTACCAGGGAGAAACTATGGCTACACCTTC.

The chain links TRBV6-6 to TRBJ1-3, with unresolved D. The CDR3 has 11 residues. CDR1 is MNHNY, CDR2 SVGAGI, per germline (reference sequence). The ends were cut back, 7 bases at V and 0 bases at J, with 1 base in the middle. Written as DNA, the CDR3 is TGTGCCAGCATCTCTGGAAACACCATATATTTT. It specifies CASISGNTIYF.

The chain has TRBV11-3 and TRBJ2-1; 9 positions match TRBD2. J gave up 4 bases and V 5 bases, and 6 bases lay outside the gene matches. Germline CDR1 reads SGHNT; CDR2 reads YENEEA. This CDR3 is built from 15 residues. The CDR3 reads CASSLFSGGYNEQFF. The DNA of the CDR3 is TGTGCCAGCAGCCTCTTTAGCGGGGGATACAATGAGCAGTTCTTC.

The V and J genes are TRBV28 and TRBJ1-1; 7 bases are shared with TRBD1. J lost 1 base, V lost 9 bases, and 5 bases had no gene match. The germline V gene has CDR1 MDHEN and CDR2 SYDVKM. The CDR3 has 13 amino acids. In DNA form, the CDR3 reads TGTGCCAGTTTAGACAGGGCGAACACTGAAGCTTTCTTT. Amino acid sequence: CASLDRANTEAFF.

The chain links TRBV28 to TRBJ2-7; TRBD2 matches at 10 bases. Germline V lookup: CDR1 MDHEN, CDR2 SYDVKM. The CDR3 contains 11 residues. After removal of 5 bases from V and 13 bases from J, the junction contained 5 bases not matched to a gene. CDR3 residues: CASSAGTSVYF. The CDR3 DNA reads as TGTGCCAGCAGTGCCGGGACTAGCGTTTACTTC. Filled out from reference TRBV28 and TRBJ2-7, the complete variable domain reads DVKVTQSSRYLVKRTGEKVFLECVQDMDHENMFWYRQDPGLGLRLIYFSYDVKMKEKGDIPEGYSVSREKKERFSLILESASTNQTSMYLCASSAGTSVYFGPGTRLTVT.